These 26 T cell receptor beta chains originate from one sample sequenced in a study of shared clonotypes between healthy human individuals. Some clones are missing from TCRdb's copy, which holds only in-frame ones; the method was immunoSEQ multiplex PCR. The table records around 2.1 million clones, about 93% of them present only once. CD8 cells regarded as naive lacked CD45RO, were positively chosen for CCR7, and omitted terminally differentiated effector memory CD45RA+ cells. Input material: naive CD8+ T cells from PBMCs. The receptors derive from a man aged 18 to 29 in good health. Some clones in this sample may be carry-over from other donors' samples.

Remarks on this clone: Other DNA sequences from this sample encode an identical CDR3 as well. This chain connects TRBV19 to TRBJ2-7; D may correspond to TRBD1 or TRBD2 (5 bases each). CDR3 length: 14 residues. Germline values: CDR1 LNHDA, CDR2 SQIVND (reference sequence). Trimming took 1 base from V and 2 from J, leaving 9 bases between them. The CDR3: CASSIAGATYEQYF. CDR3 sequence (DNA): TGTGCCAGTAGTATAGCCGGGGCCACCTACGAGCAGTACTTC.

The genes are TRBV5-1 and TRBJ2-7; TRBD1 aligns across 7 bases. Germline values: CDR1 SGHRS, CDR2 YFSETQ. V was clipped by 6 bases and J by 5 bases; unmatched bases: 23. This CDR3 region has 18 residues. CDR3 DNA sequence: TGCGCCAGCACCTTAAGACCAGACGCAGGGGGTGGTTTCAACGAGCAGTACTTC. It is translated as CASTLRPDAGGGFNEQYF.

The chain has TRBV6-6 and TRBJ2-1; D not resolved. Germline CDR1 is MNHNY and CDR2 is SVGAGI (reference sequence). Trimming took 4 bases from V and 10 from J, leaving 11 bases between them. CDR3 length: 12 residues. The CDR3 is CASSFGRIEQFF. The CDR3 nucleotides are TGTGCCAGCAGTTTCGGACGTATAGAGCAGTTCTTC.

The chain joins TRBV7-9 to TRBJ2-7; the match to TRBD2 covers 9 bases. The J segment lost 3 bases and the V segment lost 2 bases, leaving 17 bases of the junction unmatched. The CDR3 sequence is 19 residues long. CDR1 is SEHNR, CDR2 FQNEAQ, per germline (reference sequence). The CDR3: CASSLKAGVSSGNLYEQYF. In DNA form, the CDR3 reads TGTGCCAGCAGCTTAAAGGCAGGGGTGTCTAGCGGGAACCTCTACGAGCAGTACTTC.

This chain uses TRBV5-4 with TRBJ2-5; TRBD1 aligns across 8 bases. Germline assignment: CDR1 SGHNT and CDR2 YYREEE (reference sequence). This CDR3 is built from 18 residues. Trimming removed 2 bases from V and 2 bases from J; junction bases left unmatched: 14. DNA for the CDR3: TGTGCCAGCAGCTTAAAAGGGACAGGCGGGGTTCTACAAGAGACCCAGTACTTC. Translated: CASSLKGTGGVLQETQYF.

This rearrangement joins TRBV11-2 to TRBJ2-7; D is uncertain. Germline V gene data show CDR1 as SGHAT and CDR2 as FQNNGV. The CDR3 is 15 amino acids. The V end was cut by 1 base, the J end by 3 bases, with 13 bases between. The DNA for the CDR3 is TGTGCCAGCAGCTTAGGACCGGAAAACTACTACGAGCAGTACTTC. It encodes CASSLGPENYYEQYF.

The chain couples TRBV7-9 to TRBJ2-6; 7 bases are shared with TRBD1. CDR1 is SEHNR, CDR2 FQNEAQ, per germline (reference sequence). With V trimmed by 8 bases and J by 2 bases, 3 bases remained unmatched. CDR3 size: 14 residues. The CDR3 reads CASGDRAGANVLTF. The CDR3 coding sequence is TGTGCCAGCGGAGACAGGGCTGGGGCCAACGTCCTGACTTTC. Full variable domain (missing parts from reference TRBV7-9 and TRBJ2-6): DTGVSQNPRHKITKRGQNVTFRCDPISEHNRLYWYRQTLGQGPEFLTYFQNEAQLEKSRLLSDRFSAERPKGSFSTLEIQRTEQGDSAMYLCASGDRAGANVLTFGAGSRLTVL.

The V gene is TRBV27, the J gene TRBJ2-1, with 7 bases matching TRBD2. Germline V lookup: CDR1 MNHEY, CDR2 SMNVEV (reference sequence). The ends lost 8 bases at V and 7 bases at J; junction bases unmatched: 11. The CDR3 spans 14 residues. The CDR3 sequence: CASQWGGGLNEQFF. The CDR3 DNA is TGTGCCAGCCAGTGGGGGGGAGGACTAAATGAGCAGTTCTTC.

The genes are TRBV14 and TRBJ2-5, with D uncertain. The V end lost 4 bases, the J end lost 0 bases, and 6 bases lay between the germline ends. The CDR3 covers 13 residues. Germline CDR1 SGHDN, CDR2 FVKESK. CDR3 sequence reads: CASSPENQETQYF. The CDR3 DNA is TGTGCCAGCAGCCCAGAGAACCAAGAGACCCAGTACTTC.

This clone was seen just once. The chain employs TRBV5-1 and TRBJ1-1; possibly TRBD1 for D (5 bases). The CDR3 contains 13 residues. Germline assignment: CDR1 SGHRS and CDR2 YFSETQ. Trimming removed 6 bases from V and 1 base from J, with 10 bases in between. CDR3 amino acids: CASTFGGNTEAFF. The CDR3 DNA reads TGCGCCAGCACCTTTGGGGGGAACACTGAAGCTTTCTTT.

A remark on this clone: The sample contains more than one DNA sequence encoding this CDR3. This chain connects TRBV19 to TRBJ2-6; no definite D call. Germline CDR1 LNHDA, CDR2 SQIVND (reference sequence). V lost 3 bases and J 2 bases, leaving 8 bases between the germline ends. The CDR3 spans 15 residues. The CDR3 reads CASSILMAGANVLTF. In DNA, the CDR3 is TGTGCCAGTAGTATCCTTATGGCTGGGGCCAACGTCCTGACTTTC. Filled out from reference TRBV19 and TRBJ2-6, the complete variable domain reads DGGITQSPKYLFRKEGQNVTLSCEQNLNHDAMYWYRQDPGQGLRLIYYSQIVNDFQKGDIAEGYSVSREKKESFPLTVTSAQKNPTAFYLCASSILMAGANVLTFGAGSRLTVL.

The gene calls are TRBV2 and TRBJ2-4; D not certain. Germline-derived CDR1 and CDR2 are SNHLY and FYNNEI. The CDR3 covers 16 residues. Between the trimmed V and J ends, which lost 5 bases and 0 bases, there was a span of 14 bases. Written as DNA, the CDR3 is TGTGCCAGCAGTATTACTACTGACCTAGCCAAAAACATTCAGTACTTC. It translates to CASSITTDLAKNIQYF.

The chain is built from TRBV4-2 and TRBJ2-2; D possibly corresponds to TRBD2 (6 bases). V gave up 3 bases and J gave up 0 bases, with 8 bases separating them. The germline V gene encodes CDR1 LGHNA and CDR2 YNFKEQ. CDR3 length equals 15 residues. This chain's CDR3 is CASSHGGPNTGELFF. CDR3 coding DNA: TGTGCCAGCAGCCATGGAGGGCCGAACACCGGGGAGCTGTTTTTT.

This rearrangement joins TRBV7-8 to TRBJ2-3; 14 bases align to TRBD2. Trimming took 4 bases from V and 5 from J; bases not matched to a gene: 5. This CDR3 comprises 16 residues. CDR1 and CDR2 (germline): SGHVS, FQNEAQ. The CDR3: CASSWGLAGAGDTQYF. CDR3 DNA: TGTGCCAGCAGCTGGGGACTAGCGGGAGCTGGAGATACGCAGTATTTT.

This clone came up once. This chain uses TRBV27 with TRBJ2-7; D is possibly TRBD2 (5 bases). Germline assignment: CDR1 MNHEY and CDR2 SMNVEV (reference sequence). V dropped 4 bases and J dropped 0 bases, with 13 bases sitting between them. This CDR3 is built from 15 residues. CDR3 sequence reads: CASSSFYEGSYEQYF. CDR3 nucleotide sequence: TGTGCCAGCAGTTCGTTTTACGAGGGCTCCTACGAGCAGTACTTC.

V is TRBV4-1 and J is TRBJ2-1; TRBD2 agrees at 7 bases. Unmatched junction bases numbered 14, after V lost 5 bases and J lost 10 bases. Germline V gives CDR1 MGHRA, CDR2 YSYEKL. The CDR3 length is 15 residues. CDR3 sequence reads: CASSYAAGALTEQFF. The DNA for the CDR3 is TGCGCCAGCAGCTACGCGGCGGGAGCTCTTACCGAGCAGTTCTTC.

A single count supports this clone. For the CDR3, the DNA is TGTGCCAGCAGTGAATCGGCAAGGACAGGGGGCGGTCAGCCCCAGCATTTT. It translates to CASSESARTGGGQPQHF. The chain employs TRBV2 and TRBJ1-5; the match to TRBD1 covers 11 bases. The CDR3 extends over 17 amino acids. Germline CDR1 SNHLY, CDR2 FYNNEI. Germline trimming cut 2 bases from V and 6 bases from J; bases unmatched to any gene: 9.

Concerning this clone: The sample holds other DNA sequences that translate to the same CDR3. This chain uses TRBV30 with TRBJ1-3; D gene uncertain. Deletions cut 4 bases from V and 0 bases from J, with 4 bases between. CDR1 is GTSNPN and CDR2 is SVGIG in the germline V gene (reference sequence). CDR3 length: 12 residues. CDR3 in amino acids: CAWKGSGNTIYF. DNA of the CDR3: TGTGCCTGGAAGGGCTCTGGAAACACCATATATTTT.

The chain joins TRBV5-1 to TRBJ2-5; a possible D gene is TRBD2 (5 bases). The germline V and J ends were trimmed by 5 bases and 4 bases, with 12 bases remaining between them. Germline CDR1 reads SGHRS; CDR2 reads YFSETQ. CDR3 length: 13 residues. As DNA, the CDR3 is TGCGCCAGCAGTCATGGCGAGGGAGAGACCCAGTACTTC. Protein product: CASSHGEGETQYF.

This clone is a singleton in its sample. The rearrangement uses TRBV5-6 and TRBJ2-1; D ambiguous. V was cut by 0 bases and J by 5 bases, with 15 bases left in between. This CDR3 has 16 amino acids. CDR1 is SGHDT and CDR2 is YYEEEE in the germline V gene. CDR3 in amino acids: CASSLASKLLHNEQFF. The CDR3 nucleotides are TGTGCCAGCAGCTTGGCCTCTAAGTTACTACACAATGAGCAGTTCTTC.

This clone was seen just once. The CDR3 spells CASRPASSYNEQFF. As DNA, the CDR3 is TGTGCCAGTAGGCCGGCGAGCTCCTACAATGAGCAGTTCTTC. The chain couples TRBV5-6 to TRBJ2-1; no definite D call. Germline CDR1 reads SGHDT; CDR2 reads YYEEEE. Trimming shortened V by 8 bases and J by 0 bases, and 12 bases separated the two germline ends. CDR3 length: 14 amino acids.

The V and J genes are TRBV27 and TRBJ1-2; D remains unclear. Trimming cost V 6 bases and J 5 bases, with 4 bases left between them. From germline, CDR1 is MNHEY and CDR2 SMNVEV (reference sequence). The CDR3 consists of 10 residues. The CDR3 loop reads CASRAYGYTF. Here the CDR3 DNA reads TGTGCCAGCAGGGCATATGGCTACACCTTC.

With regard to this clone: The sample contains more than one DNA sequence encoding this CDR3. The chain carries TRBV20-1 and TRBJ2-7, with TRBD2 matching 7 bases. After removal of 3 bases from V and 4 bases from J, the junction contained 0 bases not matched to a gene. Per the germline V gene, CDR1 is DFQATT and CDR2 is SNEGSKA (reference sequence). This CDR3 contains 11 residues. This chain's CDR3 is CSARGGYEQYF. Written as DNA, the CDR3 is TGCAGTGCTAGGGGGGGGTACGAGCAGTACTTC.

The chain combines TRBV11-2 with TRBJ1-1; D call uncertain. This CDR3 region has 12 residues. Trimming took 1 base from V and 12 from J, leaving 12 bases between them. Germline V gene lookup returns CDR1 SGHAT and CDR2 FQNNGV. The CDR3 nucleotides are TGTGCCAGCAGCTTAGCACAGACGGCAACTTTCTTT. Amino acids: CASSLAQTATFF.

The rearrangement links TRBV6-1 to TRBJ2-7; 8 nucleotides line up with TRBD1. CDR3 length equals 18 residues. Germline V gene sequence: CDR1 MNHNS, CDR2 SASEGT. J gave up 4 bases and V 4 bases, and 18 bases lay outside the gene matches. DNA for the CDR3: TGTGCCAGCAGTGTGAGACAGGGGATGGCCCGGGTGGCTTACGAGCAGTACTTC. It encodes CASSVRQGMARVAYEQYF.

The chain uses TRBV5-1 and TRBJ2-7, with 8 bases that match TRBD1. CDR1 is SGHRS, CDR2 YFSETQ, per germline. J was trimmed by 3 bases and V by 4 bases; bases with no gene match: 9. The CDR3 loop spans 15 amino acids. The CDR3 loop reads CASSIDRGRIYEQYF. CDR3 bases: TGCGCCAGCAGCATAGACAGGGGTCGGATCTACGAGCAGTACTTC.